These T cell receptor beta chains were read from a single sample in a study of identical twins. In TCRdb, the 5' RACE reads were re-called with MiXCR into one record per CDR3 protein. The sample records 250,000 to 350,000 distinct CDR3 sequences, roughly 8.6% being singletons. The sample was also linked to a second study, of yellow fever vaccine responses in identical twins.

The sequencing input was memory (CD45RO+) T cells sorted from blood. All receptors derive from a woman between 18 and 29 years old in good health. Each CDR3 is given with its conserved first and last residue. The order of the fields is V gene, D gene, J gene, clone size, CDR3 DNA, CDR3 protein. D genes are given only for firm matches. For some rows the clone size is stated as once, few or many, or as a class when expanded; others skip it.

TRBV12-3/TRBV12-4	TRBD1	TRBJ2-4	many	TGTGCCAGCAGTCCCGGACAGGGTGAAAACATTCAGTACTTC	CASSPGQGENIQYF
TRBV6-1	NA	TRBJ2-5	NA	TGTGCCAGCAGTGAAAGGTGGGGCGAGACCCAGTACTTC	CASSERWGETQYF
TRBV10-1	NA	TRBJ2-3	NA	TGCGCCAGCGCAGCGAACAGCATGGCAGATACGCAGTATTTT	CASAANSMADTQYF
TRBV28	NA	TRBJ2-5	few	TGTGCCAGCAGTTCGGCCGGGACACCCAGGGAGACCCAGTACTTC	CASSSAGTPRETQYF
TRBV20-1	TRBD2	TRBJ2-3	few	TGCAGTGCTAGCGGGAGGGGGTTTGGAACAGATACGCAGTATTTT	CSASGRGFGTDTQYF
TRBV19	TRBD1	TRBJ1-2	many	TGTGCCAGTAGGCCCACAGGGGGCGCCTATGGCTACACCTTC	CASRPTGGAYGYTF
TRBV20-1	TRBD2	TRBJ2-7	many	TGCAGTGCTAGAGACCCGACTAGCGGGGGCTACGAGCAGTACTTC	CSARDPTSGGYEQYF
TRBV5-1	NA	TRBJ2-3	many	TGCGCCAGCAGCTTTGGTAGCGGACCTACAGATACGCAGTATTTT	CASSFGSGPTDTQYF
TRBV12-5	TRBD1	TRBJ2-1	NA	TGTGCTAGCACACTCGAACCCGGACAGGGTTATTACAATGAGCAGTTCTTC	CASTLEPGQGYYNEQFF
TRBV5-1	NA	TRBJ1-2	few	TGCGCCAGCAGCTTGAGGACAGCTTCGGGTGGCTACACCTTC	CASSLRTASGGYTF